Listed below are T cell receptor beta chains from one sample, sequenced in a study of CD8+CD57+ T cells in acquired aplastic anemia. TCRdb called the reads again in MiXCR, with one record for every CDR3 protein. The sample carries roughly 500,000 distinct CDR3 sequences, over 25% recorded once. Sample: sorted CD4+, CD8+, or CD8+CD57+ T cells (not recorded which) from PBMCs. Every receptor here comes from a human donor with aplastic anemia. Both conserved end residues are part of each CDR3. Fields, in order: clone size, J gene, D gene, V gene, CDR3 DNA, CDR3 protein. A D gene is named only where the DNA matches it firmly. Where a row states a size, it is once, few, many or the class of an expanded clone; other rows omit it.

>.|TRBJ2-5|TRBD1|TRBV6-5
TGTGCCAGCAGAAGACAGGGCGGTTCTGAGACCCAGTACTTC
CASRRQGGSETQYF
>few|TRBJ2-1|.|TRBV30
TGTGCCTGGCGGAGCTCCTACAATGAGCAGTTCTTC
CAWRSSYNEQFF
>many|TRBJ1-2|.|TRBV5-1
TGCGCCAGCAGCTTGGCGTCCAACTATGGCTACACCTTC
CASSLASNYGYTF
>many|TRBJ1-6|.|TRBV19
TGTGCCAGTAGTTCCTTTAACCGGGACCGGAATTCACCCCTCCACTTT
CASSSFNRDRNSPLHF
>.|TRBJ1-3|.|TRBV20-1
TGCAGTGCTAGAGATGGGGAGGGTCTCACCATATATTTT
CSARDGEGLTIYF
>.|TRBJ2-3|.|TRBV7-9
TGTGCCAGCAGCTTGGCGGGGCCCTCAGATACGCAGTATTTT
CASSLAGPSDTQYF
>.|TRBJ1-1|.|TRBV12-5
TGTGCTAGTGGTACTGACAGGACCATGAACACTGAAGCTTTCTTT
CASGTDRTMNTEAFF
>.|TRBJ2-1|TRBD2|TRBV6-1
TGTGCCAGCGCCTCCGCGGGGGGCTCCTACAATGAGCAGTTCTTC
CASASAGGSYNEQFF
>.|TRBJ2-3|.|TRBV24-1
TGTGCCACCAGCGTACCCCCGGCAGATACGCAGTATTTT
CATSVPPADTQYF
>few|TRBJ2-5|TRBD2|TRBV10-3
TGTGCCAGCAGTCCCGGGGTAGCGGGGGTCGGCTATGAGACCCAGTACTTC
CASSPGVAGVGYETQYF
>.|TRBJ2-3|.|TRBV19
TGTGCCAGTAGCCTGAGGGGACACCTCAGCACAGATACGCAGTATTTT
CASSLRGHLSTDTQYF
>.|TRBJ1-6|.|TRBV5-4
TGTGCCAGCAGCTCGAAGGGAGGGAGCTCCTATAATTCACCCCTCCACTTT
CASSSKGGSSYNSPLHF
>many|TRBJ2-7|.|TRBV20-1
TGCAGTGCTAGAGATCTGGCTAGAGCCCGCTACGAGCAGTACTTC
CSARDLARARYEQYF
>.|TRBJ2-7|TRBD2|TRBV6-6
TGTGCCAGCAGTTACGCCAAACCGGGACTAGCGGGTTTCTACGAGCAGTACTTC
CASSYAKPGLAGFYEQYF
>.|TRBJ1-2|.|TRBV2
TGTGCCAGCAGTTACAATCAGGTCGGCTATGGCTACACCTTC
CASSYNQVGYGYTF
>.|TRBJ1-1|.|TRBV24-1
TGTGCCACCAGCGATTCGTCGTTAGGGCCGAACACTGAAGCTTTCTTT
CATSDSSLGPNTEAFF
>.|TRBJ1-6|TRBD1|TRBV20-1
TGCAGTGCTAGAGATCCGACAGGGCTTAATTCACCCCTCCACTTT
CSARDPTGLNSPLHF
>.|TRBJ2-6|.|TRBV2
TGTGCCAGCAGTCCAGAGAACACTGAAGCTTTC
CASSPENTEAF